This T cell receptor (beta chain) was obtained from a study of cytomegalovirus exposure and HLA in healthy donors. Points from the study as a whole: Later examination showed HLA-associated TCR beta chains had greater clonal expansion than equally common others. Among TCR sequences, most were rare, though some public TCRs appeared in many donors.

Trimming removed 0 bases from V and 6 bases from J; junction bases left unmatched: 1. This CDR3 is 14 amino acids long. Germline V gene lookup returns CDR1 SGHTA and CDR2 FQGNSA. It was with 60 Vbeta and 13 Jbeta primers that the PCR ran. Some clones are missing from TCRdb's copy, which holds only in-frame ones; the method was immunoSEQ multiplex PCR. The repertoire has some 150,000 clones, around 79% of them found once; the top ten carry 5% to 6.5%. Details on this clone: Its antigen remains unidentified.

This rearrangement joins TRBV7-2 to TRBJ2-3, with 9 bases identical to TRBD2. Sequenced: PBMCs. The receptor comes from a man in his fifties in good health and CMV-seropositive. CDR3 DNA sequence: TGTGCCAGCAGCTTAGCCAGCGGGAGGGATACGCAGTATTTT. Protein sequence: CASSLASGRDTQYF.